Following are 31 T cell receptor beta chains from one sample sequenced in a study of blood T cell repertoires in COVID-19. Measured with immunoSEQ multiplex PCR; TCRdb has only the in-frame clones, and not every one. Of 75,000 to 90,000 clones in the sample, 80% were seen once. The sequencing sample was made of peripheral blood. These receptors were taken from a middle-aged woman with active or convalescent COVID-19.

This clone was seen a single time. The chain carries TRBV11-3 and TRBJ2-7, with D perhaps TRBD1 (5 bases). The germline V gene has CDR1 SGHNT and CDR2 YENEEA. V dropped 2 bases and J dropped 3 bases, with 14 bases sitting between them. The CDR3 length is 15 residues. Here the CDR3 reads CASSLFGQGGYEQYF. For the CDR3, the DNA is TGTGCCAGCAGCTTATTTGGGCAGGGTGGCTACGAGCAGTACTTC.

Only one count was recorded for this clone. The rearrangement uses TRBV12-2 and TRBJ1-5; the table's D call, TRBD1, has no DNA check behind it. TRBV12-2 corresponds to a pseudogene. The CDR3 extends over 15 amino acids. The CDR3 nucleotides are TGTGCAAGTCGCCCTACCCAGGCCCTCGTTCAGCCCCAGCATTTT. As protein: CASRPTQALVQPQHF.

This chain uses TRBV19 with TRBJ1-3, with D possibly TRBD1 on 5 matching bases. Looked up from germline, CDR1 is LNHDA and CDR2 is SQIVND (reference sequence). V was cut by 4 bases and J by 11 bases, with 15 bases left in between. This CDR3 spans 13 amino acids. The DNA for the CDR3 is TGTGCCAGTAGTACGCAGGGTTGGAGTTCCATATATTTT. Translated: CASSTQGWSSIYF. Combining the CDR3 with reference TRBV19 and TRBJ1-3 gives the whole variable domain DGGITQSPKYLFRKEGQNVTLSCEQNLNHDAMYWYRQDPGQGLRLIYYSQIVNDFQKGDIAEGYSVSREKKESFPLTVTSAQKNPTAFYLCASSTQGWSSIYFGEGSWLTVV.

The chain employs TRBV7-3 and TRBJ2-5, with D possibly being TRBD2 (5 bases). The germline V and J ends were trimmed by 0 bases and 5 bases, with 13 bases remaining between them. The germline CDR1 and CDR2 sequences are SGHTA and FQGTGA. The CDR3 contains 15 residues. This CDR3 reads CASSLTSLPGETQYF. The CDR3 region has the DNA TGTGCCAGCAGCTTAACGTCACTCCCGGGGGAGACCCAGTACTTC.

V usage is TRBV4-2 and J usage is TRBJ2-6; tentative D call: TRBD2 (7 bases). The CDR3 extends over 18 amino acids. Germline CDR1 LGHNA, CDR2 YNFKEQ. The V gene lost 4 bases and the J gene lost 3 bases, with 19 bases spanning the gap. CDR3 residues: CASSLTTGGANGANVLTF. The CDR3 coding sequence is TGTGCCAGCAGCCTCACAACGGGGGGCGCGAATGGGGCCAACGTCCTGACTTTC.

This clone was detected only a few times. The V and J genes are TRBV5-8 and TRBJ2-6; D is perhaps TRBD2 (6 bases). The germline CDR1 and CDR2 sequences are SGHTS and YDEGEE. The CDR3 runs 15 residues. The germline V and J ends were trimmed by 5 bases and 4 bases, with 13 bases remaining between them. DNA for the CDR3: TGTGCCAGCAGTGACAATGCGGGAGGGGCCAACGTCCTGACTTTC. Translation: CASSDNAGGANVLTF.

This clone has only one observation. This chain joins TRBV5-1 and TRBJ2-7; D perhaps matches TRBD2 (6 bases). This CDR3 has 15 residues. Trimming removed 0 bases from V and 7 bases from J, with 17 bases in between. Germline lookup yields CDR1 SGHRS and CDR2 YFSETQ. The CDR3 loop is CASSLAGAGLGEQYF. CDR3 sequence (DNA): TGCGCCAGCAGCTTGGCCGGGGCGGGGCTCGGAGAGCAGTACTTC.

The chain recombines TRBV6-2 or TRBV6-3 with TRBJ2-3, with TRBD2 as a possible D gene (6 bases). Between the trimmed V and J ends, which lost 0 bases and 9 bases, there was a span of 7 bases. Germline V gene lookup returns CDR1 MNHEY and CDR2 SVGEGT. The CDR3 runs to 12 residues. The CDR3 region is CASSYSEGTQYF. DNA of the CDR3: TGTGCCAGCAGTTACTCGGAGGGAACGCAGTATTTT.

This sequence joins TRBV10-3 and TRBJ1-6; 7 bases agree with TRBD1. Trimming removed 8 bases from V and 6 bases from J; junction bases left unmatched: 7. CDR3 length: 14 amino acids. CDR1 is ENHRY, CDR2 SYGVKD, per germline. In nucleotides, the CDR3 is TGTGCCATCTCCCTACAGGGGTCTAATTCACCCCTCCACTTT. This codes for CAISLQGSNSPLHF.

The rearrangement uses TRBV3-1 (or the pseudogene TRBV3-2) and TRBJ1-6, with a tentative D call TRBD1 (6 bases). This CDR3 contains 16 residues. The germline gives CDR1 LGHDT, CDR2 YNNKEL (reference sequence). Trimming removed 3 bases from V and 1 base from J, with 10 bases in between. The CDR3 is CASSQQGSSYNSPLHF. CDR3 nucleotide sequence: TGTGCCAGCAGCCAGCAGGGGTCGTCCTATAATTCACCCCTCCACTTT.

In this sample, this clone turned up a few times. The rearrangement joins TRBV6-2 or TRBV6-3 to TRBJ2-7; TRBD1 aligns across 7 bases. V gave up 2 bases and J gave up 2 bases; unmatched junction bases: 9. The CDR3 length is 16 residues. CDR1 is MNHEY, CDR2 SVGEGT, per germline. The CDR3 reads CASSYGSTGLPYEQYF. The DNA of the CDR3 is TGTGCCAGCAGTTACGGTTCGACAGGGTTACCCTACGAGCAGTACTTC.

This clone came up once. The gene calls are TRBV6-5 and TRBJ1-1; 7 bases match TRBD1. The CDR3 consists of 15 residues. Germline V gives CDR1 MNHEY, CDR2 SVGAGI. The V segment lost 5 bases and the J segment 4 bases; nucleotides outside the gene matches: 10. This CDR3 reads CASSKEGAIATEAFF. CDR3 in DNA: TGTGCCAGCAGTAAGGAGGGGGCTATCGCCACTGAAGCTTTCTTT.

The chain combines TRBV6-2 or TRBV6-3 with TRBJ2-5; 9 positions match TRBD1. CDR1 and CDR2 from the germline V gene are MNHEY and SVGEGT. This CDR3 region has 16 residues. The V segment lost 2 bases and the J segment 5 bases; nucleotides outside the gene matches: 9. The CDR3 DNA reads as TGTGCCAGCAGTTACCGGACAGGGGCGGGCCGGGAGACCCAGTACTTC. Protein: CASSYRTGAGRETQYF.

The chain links TRBV18 to TRBJ1-4; D is ambiguous. V shed 4 bases and J shed 8 bases, with 11 bases lying between them. The CDR3 has 13 residues. Germline V gives CDR1 KGHSH, CDR2 LQKENI. The chain's CDR3 is CASSREDREKLFF. CDR3 DNA sequence: TGTGCCAGCTCACGAGAGGATAGGGAAAAACTGTTTTTT.

This chain links TRBV7-6 with TRBJ2-2; 7 bases map to TRBD1. The CDR3 runs 15 residues. V shed 0 bases, J shed 7 bases, and the junction held 5 bases outside the gene matches. The germline V gene has CDR1 SGHVS and CDR2 FNYEAQ. As DNA, the CDR3 is TGTGCCAGCAGCTTAGCAGGGGGCGAAGTCGGGGAGCTGTTTTTT. Translation: CASSLAGGEVGELFF.

This chain links TRBV11-3 with TRBJ2-1; 7 bases map to TRBD2. The CDR3 runs 16 residues. Per the germline V gene, CDR1 is SGHNT and CDR2 is YENEEA. Trimming at V came to 6 bases and at J to 2 bases, leaving 10 bases not matched to a gene. The CDR3 nucleotides are TGTGCCAGCAGTAGGGAGGGGACTGGGGCCTACAATGAGCAGTTCTTC. Amino acid sequence: CASSREGTGAYNEQFF.

J is TRBJ1-1 and V is TRBV30; D perhaps matches TRBD1 (5 bases). CDR1 and CDR2 (germline): GTSNPN, SVGIG (reference sequence). Trimming took 4 bases from V and 8 from J, leaving 14 bases between them. The CDR3 extends over 12 amino acids. This CDR3 reads CAWNTRVTEAFF. For the CDR3, the DNA is TGTGCCTGGAACACCAGGGTGACCGAAGCTTTCTTT.

J is TRBJ1-4 and V is TRBV2; 7 bases are shared with TRBD1. CDR3 length equals 14 residues. Trimming at V came to 8 bases and at J to 7 bases, leaving 10 bases not matched to a gene. Germline CDR1 reads SNHLY; CDR2 reads FYNNEI. The CDR3 loop is CASARTGAPEKLFF. DNA for the CDR3: TGTGCCAGCGCCCGGACAGGTGCCCCTGAAAAACTGTTTTTT. Full variable domain (outside the CDR3, taken from reference TRBV2 and TRBJ1-4): EPEVTQTPSHQVTQMGQEVILRCVPISNHLYFYWYRQILGQKVEFLVSFYNNEISEKSEIFDDQFSVERPDGSNFTLKIRSTKLEDSAMYFCASARTGAPEKLFFGSGTQLSVL.

This chain links TRBV2 with TRBJ2-5; 7 bases map to TRBD1. J lost 4 bases, V lost 4 bases, and 21 bases had no gene match. This CDR3 region has 19 residues. Germline V gene sequence: CDR1 SNHLY, CDR2 FYNNEI. CDR3 sequence (DNA): TGTGCCAGCAGTGCTTGGGGGACAGCGGCAGGTAGAGCCTTAGAGACCCAGTACTTC. Translation gives CASSAWGTAAGRALETQYF.

The chain uses TRBV4-3 and TRBJ1-5, with TRBD1 identical over 7 bases. Germline-derived CDR1 and CDR2 are LGHNA and YSLEER. The CDR3 is 14 amino acids. V shed 0 bases, J shed 5 bases, and the junction held 1 base outside the gene matches. The CDR3 sequence is CASSQDRGHQPQHF. In nucleotides, the CDR3 is TGCGCCAGCAGCCAAGATAGGGGGCATCAGCCCCAGCATTTT.

V is TRBV11-3 and J is TRBJ2-3; the D gene is possibly TRBD2 (6 bases). This CDR3 spans 14 amino acids. Germline V gives CDR1 SGHNT, CDR2 YENEEA. The V end lost 5 bases, the J end lost 2 bases, and 11 bases lay between the germline ends. Here the CDR3 DNA reads TGTGCCAGCAGCCTCGGACTAAACACAGATACGCAGTATTTT. This gives the protein CASSLGLNTDTQYF.

This clone was seen many times. This sequence joins TRBV19 and TRBJ1-3; 12 bases line up with TRBD1. The germline V gene encodes CDR1 LNHDA and CDR2 SQIVND (reference sequence). The CDR3 loop spans 18 amino acids. Unmatched junction bases numbered 7, after V lost 3 bases and J lost 1 base. The CDR3: CASSMGQGAPKSGNTIYF. CDR3 DNA: TGTGCCAGTAGTATGGGACAGGGGGCGCCTAAATCTGGAAACACCATATATTTT.

This chain links TRBV7-2 with TRBJ2-1; 7 bases align to TRBD1. J lost 4 bases, V lost 4 bases, and 7 bases had no gene match. The CDR3 has 15 residues. The germline V gene has CDR1 SGHTA and CDR2 FQGNSA. The CDR3 sequence is CASSSTGQPYNEQFF. Here the CDR3 DNA reads TGTGCCAGCAGCTCAACGGGACAGCCTTACAATGAGCAGTTCTTC. The variable domain in full, with the rest retrieved from reference TRBV7-2 and TRBJ2-1, is GAGVSQSPSNKVTEKGKDVELRCDPISGHTALYWYRQSLGQGLEFLIYFQGNSAPDKSGLPSDRFSAERTGGSVSTLTIQRTQQEDSAVYLCASSSTGQPYNEQFFGPGTRLTVL.

CDR3 protein: CATRGGWITEAFF. The CDR3, as DNA: TGTGCCACGAGGGGGGGGTGGATCACTGAAGCTTTCTTT. V and J are TRBV12-3 or TRBV12-4 and TRBJ1-1; weak D call: TRBD1 (6 bases). Trimming stripped 10 bases from V and 4 bases from J, with 16 bases between. The CDR3 sequence is 13 residues long.

The rearrangement links TRBV29-1 to TRBJ1-1; 9 positions match TRBD1. V lost 7 bases to trimming and J lost 0 bases; unmatched junction nucleotides: 9. The germline gives CDR1 SQVTM, CDR2 ANQGSEA. The CDR3 totals 15 residues. The CDR3, as DNA: TGCAGCGGGACTACAGGGGGCCGGGTGAACACTGAAGCTTTCTTT. As protein: CSGTTGGRVNTEAFF. Filled out from reference TRBV29-1 and TRBJ1-1, the complete variable domain reads SAVISQKPSRDICQRGTSLTIQCQVDSQVTMMFWYRQQPGQSLTLIATANQGSEATYESGFVIDKFPISRPNLTFSTLTVSNMSPEDSSIYLCSGTTGGRVNTEAFFGQGTRLTVV.

The rearrangement uses TRBV4-2 and TRBJ1-2, with a possible D match to TRBD1 (6 bases). This CDR3 has 18 residues. The germline gives CDR1 LGHNA, CDR2 YNFKEQ. V lost 1 base to trimming and J lost 4 bases, with 22 bases between them. The CDR3 region has the DNA TGTGCCAGCAGCCAAGGTGGGAGGGGGGTCCGGGAGGGCTATGGCTACACCTTC. Encoded protein: CASSQGGRGVREGYGYTF.

The chain links TRBV10-3 to TRBJ1-2; 9 bases agree with TRBD1. CDR3 size: 18 residues. CDR1 is ENHRY and CDR2 is SYGVKD in the germline V gene. V shed 5 bases, J shed 2 bases, and the junction held 15 bases outside the gene matches. Here the CDR3 DNA reads TGTGCCATCAGTCTGACTGGACAGGGGACAAGACTCAACTATGGCTACACCTTC. Its protein product is CAISLTGQGTRLNYGYTF.

The CDR3 DNA is TGTGCCAGCAGCGATCGACTAGCGGGAGAGGGGGGTGATGAGCAGTTCTTC. Protein: CASSDRLAGEGGDEQFF. The V gene is TRBV9, the J gene TRBJ2-1, with TRBD2 matching 12 bases. The CDR3 length is 17 residues. J was trimmed by 8 bases and V by 3 bases; bases with no gene match: 12. Germline V gene lookup returns CDR1 SGDLS and CDR2 YYNGEE. The full variable domain, with the rest looked up from reference TRBV9 and TRBJ2-1, is DSGVTQTPKHLITATGQRVTLRCSPRSGDLSVYWYQQSLDQGLQFLIQYYNGEERAKGNILERFSAQQFPDLHSELNLSSLELGDSALYFCASSDRLAGEGGDEQFFGPGTRLTVL.

The chain combines TRBV2 with TRBJ1-2, with D hard to call. Trimming cost V 7 bases and J 2 bases, with 14 bases left between them. Germline V gene lookup returns CDR1 SNHLY and CDR2 FYNNEI. The CDR3 runs 14 residues. The CDR3 protein is CASTPTETNYGYTF. The CDR3 nucleotides are TGTGCCAGCACCCCCACAGAGACCAACTATGGCTACACCTTC.

Only a few counts were recorded for this clone. The V call is TRBV11-3, the J call TRBJ2-1; TRBD1 aligns across 9 bases. V was clipped by 5 bases and J by 7 bases; unmatched bases: 6. The V gene's germline CDR1 is SGHNT and CDR2 YENEEA. This CDR3 region has 14 residues. The CDR3 here is CASSHRTGENEQFF. DNA for the CDR3: TGTGCCAGCAGCCATAGGACAGGGGAAAATGAGCAGTTCTTC.

The chain links TRBV7-9 to TRBJ2-3; 10 bases line up with TRBD1. The V gene end was trimmed by 6 bases and the J gene end by 8 bases; junction bases not matched to a gene: 8. This CDR3 contains 14 residues. Germline CDR1 SEHNR, CDR2 FQNEAQ (reference sequence). CDR3 nucleotides: TGTGCCAGCAGTTCCGGGACAGGGGAAGGTACGCAGTATTTT. It yields the protein CASSSGTGEGTQYF. Drawing the rest from reference TRBV7-9 and TRBJ2-3, the complete variable domain is DTGVSQNPRHKITKRGQNVTFRCDPISEHNRLYWYRQTLGQGPEFLTYFQNEAQLEKSRLLSDRFSAERPKGSFSTLEIQRTEQGDSAMYLCASSSGTGEGTQYFGPGTRLTVL.